This T cell receptor (beta chain) originates from a study of T cell changes during pregnancy in multiple sclerosis. In germline, CDR1 is MDHEN, CDR2 SYDVKM. Trimming took off 2 bases at V and 15 bases at J, with 14 bases between the two ends. The CDR3 covers 12 residues. Some clones are missing from TCRdb's copy, which holds only in-frame ones; the method was immunoSEQ multiplex PCR. The table has some 46,000 clones, approximately 92% seen once. The sequence derives from a female donor with multiple sclerosis, enrolled in a pregnancy study. Material: peripheral blood. V usage is TRBV28 and J usage is TRBJ2-1, with a tentative D call TRBD2 (5 bases). CDR3 in DNA: TGTGCCAGCAGTTTAAGTCCTTGGACTCCGTTCTTC. Its protein product is CASSLSPWTPFF.